The rows below give T cell receptor beta chains drawn from one sample of a study of CD4 T cells in relation to SARS-CoV-2 and coronaviruses. Using immunoSEQ multiplex PCR, the repertoire was profiled, and TCRdb retains in-frame clones only, with some absent. Of around 69,000 clones in the sample, about 94% were seen once. Sequenced: naive CD4+ T cells from PBMCs. Receptors originate from a human donor in good health. CDR3s include the opening cysteine and the closing phenylalanine or tryptophan. Each record gives: D gene, J gene, V gene, CDR3 DNA, CDR3 protein. D genes are given only for firm matches.

d_gene: NA
j_gene: TRBJ2-3
v_gene: TRBV19
CDR3nt: TGTGCCAGTAGTCTTGGACAGTACACAGATACGCAGTATTTT
CDR3aa: CASSLGQYTDTQYF

d_gene: NA
j_gene: TRBJ1-2
v_gene: TRBV6-5
CDR3nt: TGTGCCAGCAGTTACTCCGGCCTCGATGGCTACACCTTC
CDR3aa: CASSYSGLDGYTF

d_gene: TRBD1
j_gene: TRBJ1-5
v_gene: TRBV9
CDR3nt: TGTGCCAGCAGCAGGGGGACAGGCGTTCAGCCCCAGCATTTT
CDR3aa: CASSRGTGVQPQHF

d_gene: TRBD2
j_gene: TRBJ2-1
v_gene: TRBV4-2
CDR3nt: TGTGCCAGCAGCCAAGTTTTTCTGGCTAGCGGAAACAATGAGCAGTTCTTC
CDR3aa: CASSQVFLASGNNEQFF

d_gene: NA
j_gene: TRBJ2-5
v_gene: TRBV28
CDR3nt: TGTGCCAGCAGTTTGGGTAGTCGGGAGACCCAGTACTTC
CDR3aa: CASSLGSRETQYF

d_gene: TRBD2
j_gene: TRBJ2-3
v_gene: TRBV11-2
CDR3nt: TGTGCCAGCAGATTTTTAGCGGGAGGGGTCACAGATACGCAGTATTTT
CDR3aa: CASRFLAGGVTDTQYF

d_gene: NA
j_gene: TRBJ1-4
v_gene: TRBV5-1
CDR3nt: TGCGCCAGCAGCTTGGATGTTGCAACTAATGAAAAACTGTTTTTT
CDR3aa: CASSLDVATNEKLFF

d_gene: TRBD2
j_gene: TRBJ2-3
v_gene: TRBV19
CDR3nt: TGTGCCAGTAGTCCACCGGGACTAGCTACATATACGCAGTATTTT
CDR3aa: CASSPPGLATYTQYF

d_gene: NA
j_gene: TRBJ2-1
v_gene: TRBV4-2
CDR3nt: TGTGCCAGCAGCCAAGTGTTGACCCAGGCCAACAATGAGCAGTTCTTC
CDR3aa: CASSQVLTQANNEQFF

d_gene: TRBD2
j_gene: TRBJ2-7
v_gene: TRBV28
CDR3nt: TGTGCCAGCACCTCCGGGACTAGCGGTCGCTACGAGCAGTACTTC
CDR3aa: CASTSGTSGRYEQYF